These T cell receptor beta chains were read from a single sample in a study of Tregs in tolerant kidney transplant recipients. Some clones are missing from TCRdb's copy, which holds only in-frame ones; the method was immunoSEQ multiplex PCR. The sample contains tens of thousands of clones, nearly 97% of which appear only once. The antigens of these receptors remain unknown. The specimen was Tregs from blood cultured with allogeneic cells. These receptors were obtained from a human donor in good health. Both conserved end residues are part of each CDR3. Fields, in order: D gene, V gene, J gene, CDR3 protein, CDR3 DNA. D genes are given only for firm matches.

d_gene: -
v_gene: TRBV7-8
j_gene: TRBJ2-3
CDR3aa: CASSLGAATDTQYF
CDR3nt: TGTGCCAGCAGCTTAGGTGCAGCCACAGATACGCAGTATTTT

d_gene: TRBD1
v_gene: TRBV10-3
j_gene: TRBJ1-5
CDR3aa: CAIKDRDNQPQHF
CDR3nt: TGTGCCATCAAAGACAGGGACAATCAGCCCCAGCATTTT

d_gene: -
v_gene: TRBV18
j_gene: TRBJ1-5
CDR3aa: CASSPRDINQPQHF
CDR3nt: TGTGCCAGCTCACCACGGGACATCAATCAGCCCCAGCATTTT

d_gene: -
v_gene: TRBV5-1
j_gene: TRBJ2-7
CDR3aa: CASSHGDPTGRYEQYF
CDR3nt: TGCGCCAGCAGCCATGGGGACCCAACAGGGAGGTACGAGCAGTACTTC

d_gene: -
v_gene: TRBV11-2
j_gene: TRBJ2-7
CDR3aa: CASSPYSDYGMYEQYF
CDR3nt: TGTGCCAGCAGCCCCTACTCGGACTACGGCATGTACGAGCAGTACTTC

d_gene: TRBD2
v_gene: TRBV4-2
j_gene: TRBJ2-3
CDR3aa: CASSQEVLRGGRSTDTQYF
CDR3nt: TGTGCCAGCAGCCAGGAAGTCCTCCGGGGAGGGAGGAGCACAGATACGCAGTATTTT

d_gene: -
v_gene: TRBV5-1
j_gene: TRBJ1-4
CDR3aa: CASSLVPGNEKLFF
CDR3nt: TGCGCCAGCAGCTTGGTGCCAGGAAATGAAAAACTGTTTTTT

d_gene: TRBD1
v_gene: TRBV6-1
j_gene: TRBJ1-5
CDR3aa: CASSRDSYQPQHF
CDR3nt: TGTGCCAGCAGCCGGGACAGTTATCAGCCCCAGCATTTT

d_gene: -
v_gene: TRBV7-3
j_gene: TRBJ2-1
CDR3aa: CASSPTASYNEQFF
CDR3nt: TGTGCCAGCAGCCCGACGGCCTCTTACAATGAGCAGTTCTTC

d_gene: TRBD1
v_gene: TRBV7-9
j_gene: TRBJ1-6
CDR3aa: CASSLTGANSPLHF
CDR3nt: TGTGCCAGCAGCCTCACAGGGGCTAATTCACCCCTCCACTTT

d_gene: -
v_gene: TRBV2
j_gene: TRBJ2-5
CDR3aa: CASTRRAQETQYF
CDR3nt: TGTGCCAGCACTCGGCGGGCTCAAGAGACCCAGTACTTC

d_gene: TRBD1
v_gene: TRBV28
j_gene: TRBJ1-2
CDR3aa: CASSQGQALGYTF
CDR3nt: TGTGCCAGCAGCCAGGGACAGGCTTTAGGCTACACCTTC

d_gene: TRBD2
v_gene: TRBV14
j_gene: TRBJ2-2
CDR3aa: CASSQVAGTSFGPGVGELFF
CDR3nt: TGTGCCAGCAGCCAAGTGGCCGGGACTAGTTTCGGCCCTGGGGTCGGGGAGCTGTTTTTT

d_gene: TRBD1
v_gene: TRBV18
j_gene: TRBJ1-1
CDR3aa: CASSPLRQGPNPTEAFF
CDR3nt: TGTGCCAGCTCACCACTTCGACAGGGCCCTAATCCCACTGAAGCTTTCTTT

d_gene: TRBD2
v_gene: TRBV6-5
j_gene: TRBJ2-5
CDR3aa: CASSPLGGEETQYF
CDR3nt: TGTGCCAGCAGTCCTCTTGGGGGGGAAGAGACCCAGTACTTC

d_gene: TRBD1
v_gene: TRBV2
j_gene: TRBJ2-1
CDR3aa: CASRDRTYNEQFF
CDR3nt: TGTGCGAGCCGGGACAGGACCTACAATGAGCAGTTCTTC

d_gene: -
v_gene: TRBV10-3
j_gene: TRBJ2-7
CDR3aa: CAISRGFYEQYF
CDR3nt: TGTGCCATCAGCAGGGGTTTCTACGAGCAGTACTTC

d_gene: TRBD1
v_gene: TRBV19
j_gene: TRBJ1-5
CDR3aa: CASSQRTGYSNQPQHF
CDR3nt: TGTGCCAGTAGCCAACGGACAGGTTATAGCAATCAGCCCCAGCATTTT

d_gene: -
v_gene: TRBV20-1
j_gene: TRBJ1-4
CDR3aa: CSAPRAAKLFF
CDR3nt: TGCAGTGCCCCTCGTGCCGCAAAACTGTTTTTT

d_gene: -
v_gene: TRBV6-6
j_gene: TRBJ1-3
CDR3aa: CASSYHRVGGNTIYF
CDR3nt: TGTGCCAGCAGTTACCACAGGGTGGGTGGAAACACCATATATTTT

d_gene: -
v_gene: TRBV14
j_gene: TRBJ2-1
CDR3aa: CASSLPFREQFF
CDR3nt: TGTGCCAGCAGCCTCCCCTTTCGGGAGCAGTTCTTC

d_gene: -
v_gene: TRBV9
j_gene: TRBJ2-2
CDR3aa: CASSVGLVGTGELFF
CDR3nt: TGTGCCAGCAGCGTAGGTCTAGTTGGCACCGGGGAGCTGTTTTTT

d_gene: TRBD1
v_gene: TRBV11-2
j_gene: TRBJ1-6
CDR3aa: CASSTGQGVRSPLHF
CDR3nt: TGTGCCAGCAGCACGGGACAGGGGGTAAGGTCACCCCTCCACTTT

d_gene: -
v_gene: TRBV19
j_gene: TRBJ1-2
CDR3aa: CASSIAGVFSNYGYTF
CDR3nt: TGTGCCAGTAGTATTGCTGGGGTGTTTAGTAACTATGGCTACACCTTC

d_gene: -
v_gene: TRBV18
j_gene: TRBJ2-5
CDR3aa: CASSPRVGQETQYF
CDR3nt: TGTGCCAGCTCACCACGGGTGGGGCAAGAGACCCAGTACTTC

d_gene: TRBD2
v_gene: TRBV7-9
j_gene: TRBJ2-1
CDR3aa: CASSLAVVAGSPYNEQFF
CDR3nt: TGTGCCAGCAGCTTAGCGGTAGTAGCGGGAAGCCCCTACAATGAGCAGTTCTTC

d_gene: -
v_gene: TRBV7-3
j_gene: TRBJ1-2
CDR3aa: CASSLTGAGPRGGYTF
CDR3nt: TGTGCCAGCAGCTTAACGGGGGCAGGCCCTCGCGGGGGCTACACCTTC